This T cell receptor (beta chain) was captured in a study of CXCR3-negative and CXCR3-positive naive CD8 T cells. cDNA libraries for TRB were generated by 5' RACE incorporating UMI labels. TCRdb derives one entry per CDR3 protein from the 5' RACE reads, leaving out DNA. The specimen's table records over 100,000 distinct CDR3 sequences. Broader study findings: The TRBV-TRBJ usage of naive CXCR3-negative and CXCR3-positive cells was similar, but that of memory cells differed.

On this clonotype: Its antigen is still unknown.

This TCR derives from a human donor in good health. Some clones in this sample may be carry-over from other donors' samples. The sequenced material came from naive CXCR3- CD8+ T cells from blood. Sample subset: CD45RO-CCR7+CD27+CD95- naive CD8+ T cells lacking CXCR3 (TNR3-).

The CDR3: CASAKRGTALQETQYF. The V gene is TRBV12-3 or TRBV12-4, the J gene TRBJ2-5; TCRdb proposes TRBD1, but this gene call is untestable without DNA. The CDR3 is made up of 16 amino acids.